This entry features one T cell receptor beta chain sequence. Its antigen is still unknown. The V and J ends lost 5 bases and 4 bases respectively, with 14 bases between them. CDR3 size: 14 residues. The V gene's germline CDR1 is SGHDN and CDR2 FVKESK. These data belong to a study of shared clonotypes between healthy human individuals. From CD4+ cells came CD45RA+ naive and CD45RA-negative memory subsets. Overall study results and limits: Shared clonotypes: 4.5% to 5% naive CD4, approximately 3.4% naive CD8, 2.3% memory CD4, over 0.3% memory CD8. Non-shared clonotypes had lower generation probabilities than those shared by all four donors.

Splitting of each subset's genomic DNA was done evenly across several immunoSEQ plates. Profiled with immunoSEQ multiplex PCR; TCRdb holds only in-frame clones, not every one. The profile shows roughly 170,000 clones, approximately 60% of them singletons. Sequences were obtained from memory CD4+ T cells sorted from blood. Subset given: CD45RA-negative fraction. The source is a man aged 25-45 years in good health. The V gene is TRBV14, the J gene TRBJ1-2; D may be TRBD1 (5 bases). The CDR3 coding sequence is TGTGCCAGCAGCGTGGGGGGTTGGAGCTATGGCTACACCTTC. This translates into CASSVGGWSYGYTF.